This T cell receptor (beta chain) was profiled in a study of CD8+ T cells in alopecia areata. General study points: An increase in clonality over normal scalp was evident in lesional scalp, especially alopecia totalis/universalis. It was less clear whether patients shared TCRs than it was in mice, possibly because of HLA.

The CDR3 is 16 residues long. Germline assignment: CDR1 SGDLS and CDR2 YYNGEE. Trimming left V 0 bases short and J 1 base short, with 13 bases between. Extracted RNA was reverse transcribed, and the resulting cDNA served as sequencing template. The assay was immunoSEQ multiplex PCR, and TCRdb's table has in-frame clones only and misses some. The sample shows a few hundred thousand clones, around 50% of them seen only once. Comment on this clone: Its antigen is undetermined.

This TCR derives from a human donor in good health. Sequenced material: CD8+ T cells sorted from blood. The chain has TRBV9 and TRBJ1-1; D is undetermined. The CDR3 is CASSVEVGRPNTEAFF. The CDR3 nucleotides read TGTGCCAGCAGCGTAGAGGTGGGGAGGCCGAACACTGAAGCTTTCTTT.